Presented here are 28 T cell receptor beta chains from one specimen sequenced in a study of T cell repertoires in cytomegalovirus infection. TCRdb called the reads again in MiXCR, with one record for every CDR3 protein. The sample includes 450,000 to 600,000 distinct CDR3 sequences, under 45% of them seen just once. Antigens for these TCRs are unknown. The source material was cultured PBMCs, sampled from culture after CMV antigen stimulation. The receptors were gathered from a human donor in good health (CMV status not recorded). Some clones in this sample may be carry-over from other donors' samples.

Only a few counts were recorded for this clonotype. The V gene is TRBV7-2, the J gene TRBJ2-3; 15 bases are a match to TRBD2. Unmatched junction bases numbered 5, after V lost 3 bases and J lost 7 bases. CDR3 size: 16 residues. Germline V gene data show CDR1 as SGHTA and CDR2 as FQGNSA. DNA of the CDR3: TGTGCCAGCAGCTTGGGACTAGCGGGGGGCAGCCATACGCAGTATTTT. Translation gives CASSLGLAGGSHTQYF.

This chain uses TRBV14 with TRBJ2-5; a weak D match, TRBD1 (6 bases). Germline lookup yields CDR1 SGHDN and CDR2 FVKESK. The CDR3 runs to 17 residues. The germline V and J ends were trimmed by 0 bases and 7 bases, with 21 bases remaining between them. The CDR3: CASSQDRGLGAASTQYF. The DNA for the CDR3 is TGTGCCAGCAGCCAAGATCGAGGTTTGGGGGCGGCGTCGACCCAGTACTTC.

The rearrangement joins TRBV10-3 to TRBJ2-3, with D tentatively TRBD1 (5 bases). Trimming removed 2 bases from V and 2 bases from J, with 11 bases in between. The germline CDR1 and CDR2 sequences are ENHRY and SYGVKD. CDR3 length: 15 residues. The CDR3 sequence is CAISEMGRSTDTQYF. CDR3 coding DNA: TGTGCCATCAGTGAGATGGGGCGGTCCACAGATACGCAGTATTTT.

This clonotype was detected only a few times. The CDR3 here is CASSSGLSTVYNEQFF. The DNA for the CDR3 is TGTGCCAGCAGCTCGGGACTATCTACTGTTTACAATGAGCAGTTCTTC. V gene TRBV5-4 combines with J gene TRBJ2-1; 7 positions match TRBD2. CDR1 and CDR2 from the germline V gene are SGHNT and YYREEE (reference sequence). The J segment lost 4 bases and the V segment lost 3 bases, leaving 10 bases of the junction unmatched. The CDR3 spans 16 residues.

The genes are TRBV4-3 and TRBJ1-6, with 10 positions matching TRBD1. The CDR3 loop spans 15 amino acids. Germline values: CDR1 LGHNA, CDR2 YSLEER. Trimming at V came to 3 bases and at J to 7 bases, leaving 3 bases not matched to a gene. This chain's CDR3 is CASSHDRGRNSPLHF. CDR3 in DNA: TGCGCCAGCAGCCATGACAGGGGGCGGAATTCACCCCTCCACTTT.

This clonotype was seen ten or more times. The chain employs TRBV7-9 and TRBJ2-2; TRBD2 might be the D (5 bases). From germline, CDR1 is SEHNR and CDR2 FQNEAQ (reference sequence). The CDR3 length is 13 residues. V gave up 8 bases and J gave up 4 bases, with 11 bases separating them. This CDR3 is CASRRSGTGELFF. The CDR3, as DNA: TGTGCCAGCCGACGAAGCGGCACCGGGGAGCTGTTTTTT. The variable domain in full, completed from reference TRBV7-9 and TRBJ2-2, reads DTGVSQNPRHKITKRGQNVTFRCDPISEHNRLYWYRQTLGQGPEFLTYFQNEAQLEKSRLLSDRFSAERPKGSFSTLEIQRTEQGDSAMYLCASRRSGTGELFFGEGSRLTVL.

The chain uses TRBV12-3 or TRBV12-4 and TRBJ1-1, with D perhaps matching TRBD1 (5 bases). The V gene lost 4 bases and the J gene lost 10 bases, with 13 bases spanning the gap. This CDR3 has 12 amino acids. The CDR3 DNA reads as TGTGCCAGCAGTTGGGGCGGATCAGGAGCTTTCTTT. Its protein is CASSWGGSGAFF.

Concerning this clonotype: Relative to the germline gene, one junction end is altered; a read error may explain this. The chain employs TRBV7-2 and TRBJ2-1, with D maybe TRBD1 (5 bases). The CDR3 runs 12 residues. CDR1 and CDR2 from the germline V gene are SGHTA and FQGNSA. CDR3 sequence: CASSSPPGLGVF. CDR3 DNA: TGTGCCAGCAGCTCCCCCCCCGGGCTAGGGGTCTTC.

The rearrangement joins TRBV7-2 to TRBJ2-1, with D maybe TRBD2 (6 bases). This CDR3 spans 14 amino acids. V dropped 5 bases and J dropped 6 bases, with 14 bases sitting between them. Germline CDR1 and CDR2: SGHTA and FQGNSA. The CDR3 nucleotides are TGTGCCAGCAGCCAATTACGACTAGTCAATGAGCAGTTCTTC. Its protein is CASSQLRLVNEQFF.

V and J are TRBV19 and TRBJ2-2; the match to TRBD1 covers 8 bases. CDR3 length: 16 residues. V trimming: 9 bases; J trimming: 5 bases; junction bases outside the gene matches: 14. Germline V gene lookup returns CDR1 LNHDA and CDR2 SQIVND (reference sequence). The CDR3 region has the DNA TGTGCCAGCAAAACCGGAGCAGGGGGCATGACCGGGGAGCTGTTTTTT. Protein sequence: CASKTGAGGMTGELFF.

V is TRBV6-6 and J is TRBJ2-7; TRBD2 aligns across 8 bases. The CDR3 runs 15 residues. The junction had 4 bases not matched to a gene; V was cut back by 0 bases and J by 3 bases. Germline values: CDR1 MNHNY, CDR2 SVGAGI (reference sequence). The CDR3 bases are TGTGCCAGCAGTTACTCGGTAGCGGGGAGCTACGAGCAGTACTTC. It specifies CASSYSVAGSYEQYF.

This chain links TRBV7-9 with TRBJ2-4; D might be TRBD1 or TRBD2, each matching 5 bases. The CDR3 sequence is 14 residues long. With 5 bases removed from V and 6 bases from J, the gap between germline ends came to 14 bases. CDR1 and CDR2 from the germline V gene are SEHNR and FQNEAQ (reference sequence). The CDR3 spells CASSPRVGGNIQYF. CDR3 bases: TGTGCCAGCAGCCCGCGGGTTGGGGGAAACATTCAGTACTTC. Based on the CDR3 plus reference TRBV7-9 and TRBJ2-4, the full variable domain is DTGVSQNPRHKITKRGQNVTFRCDPISEHNRLYWYRQTLGQGPEFLTYFQNEAQLEKSRLLSDRFSAERPKGSFSTLEIQRTEQGDSAMYLCASSPRVGGNIQYFGAGTRLSVL.

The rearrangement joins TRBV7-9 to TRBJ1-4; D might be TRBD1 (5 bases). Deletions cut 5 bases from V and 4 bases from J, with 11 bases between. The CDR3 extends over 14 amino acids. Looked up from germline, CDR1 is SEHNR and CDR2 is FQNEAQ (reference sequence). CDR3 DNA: TGTGCCAGCAGCCTACAGGAGTTTAATGAAAAACTGTTTTTT. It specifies CASSLQEFNEKLFF. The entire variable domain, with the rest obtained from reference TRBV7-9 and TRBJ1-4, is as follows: DTGVSQNPRHKITKRGQNVTFRCDPISEHNRLYWYRQTLGQGPEFLTYFQNEAQLEKSRLLSDRFSAERPKGSFSTLEIQRTEQGDSAMYLCASSLQEFNEKLFFGSGTQLSVL.

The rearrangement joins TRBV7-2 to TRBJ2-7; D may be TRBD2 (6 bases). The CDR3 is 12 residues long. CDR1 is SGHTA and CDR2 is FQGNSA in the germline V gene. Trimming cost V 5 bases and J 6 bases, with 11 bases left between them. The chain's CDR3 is CASSGSGSEQYF. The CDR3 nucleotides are TGTGCCAGCAGCGGCAGCGGGTCCGAGCAGTACTTC.

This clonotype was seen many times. The CDR3 nucleotides are TGTGCCAGCAGCGCGGACAGTCCGGGGGAGCAGTACTTC. It yields the protein CASSADSPGEQYF. The rearrangement uses TRBV7-2 and TRBJ2-7; tentatively, D is TRBD1 (6 bases). Germline loops: CDR1 SGHTA, CDR2 FQGNSA. V lost 5 bases to trimming and J lost 7 bases, with 15 bases between them. The CDR3 runs 13 residues.

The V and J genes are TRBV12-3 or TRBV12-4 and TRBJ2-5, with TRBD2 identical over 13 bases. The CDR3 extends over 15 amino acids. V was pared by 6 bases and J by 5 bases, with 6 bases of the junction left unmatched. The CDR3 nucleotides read TGTGCCAGCAGCGAACTAGCGGGGGGGTCGGAGACCCAGTACTTC. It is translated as CASSELAGGSETQYF.

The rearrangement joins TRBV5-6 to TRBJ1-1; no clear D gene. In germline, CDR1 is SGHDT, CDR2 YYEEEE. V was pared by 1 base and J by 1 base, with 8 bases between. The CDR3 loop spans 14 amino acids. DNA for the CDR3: TGTGCCAGCAGCTTGATAGGTTCGAACACTGAAGCTTTCTTT. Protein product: CASSLIGSNTEAFF.

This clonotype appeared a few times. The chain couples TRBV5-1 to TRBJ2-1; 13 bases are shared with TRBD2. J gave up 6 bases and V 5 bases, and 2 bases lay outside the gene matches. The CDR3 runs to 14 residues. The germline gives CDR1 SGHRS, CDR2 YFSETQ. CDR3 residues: CASSGLAGVNEQFF. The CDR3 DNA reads TGCGCCAGCAGTGGACTAGCGGGAGTCAATGAGCAGTTCTTC. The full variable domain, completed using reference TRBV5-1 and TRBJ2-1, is KAGVTQTPRYLIKTRGQQVTLSCSPISGHRSVSWYQQTPGQGLQFLFEYFSETQRNKGNFPGRFSGRQFSNSRSEMNVSTLELGDSALYLCASSGLAGVNEQFFGPGTRLTVL.

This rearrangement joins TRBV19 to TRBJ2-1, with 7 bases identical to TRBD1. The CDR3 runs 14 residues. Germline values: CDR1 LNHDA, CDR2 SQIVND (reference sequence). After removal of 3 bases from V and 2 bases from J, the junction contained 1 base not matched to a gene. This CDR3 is CASSIGTAYNEQFF. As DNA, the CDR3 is TGTGCCAGTAGTATTGGGACAGCCTACAATGAGCAGTTCTTC.

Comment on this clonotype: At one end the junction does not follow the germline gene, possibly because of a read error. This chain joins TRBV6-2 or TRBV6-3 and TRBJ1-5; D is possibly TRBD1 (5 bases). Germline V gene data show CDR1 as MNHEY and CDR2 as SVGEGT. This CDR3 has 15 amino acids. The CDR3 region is CAGSSRGAPNQPQHF. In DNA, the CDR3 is TGTGCCGGCAGTTCCCGTGGGGCCCCTAATCAGCCCCAGCATTTT.

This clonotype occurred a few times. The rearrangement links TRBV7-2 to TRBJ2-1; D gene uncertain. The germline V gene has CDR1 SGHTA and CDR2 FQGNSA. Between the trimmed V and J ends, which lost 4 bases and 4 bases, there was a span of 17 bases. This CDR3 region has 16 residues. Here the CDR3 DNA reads TGTGCCAGCAGCTCCAAGTCCGTCATAATATACAATGAGCAGTTCTTC. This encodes CASSSKSVIIYNEQFF.

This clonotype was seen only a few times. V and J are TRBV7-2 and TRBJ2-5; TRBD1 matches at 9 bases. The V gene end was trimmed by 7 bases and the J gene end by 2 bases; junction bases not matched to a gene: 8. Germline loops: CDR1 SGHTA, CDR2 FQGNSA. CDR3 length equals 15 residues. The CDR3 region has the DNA TGTGCCAGCACCCTTGGTGGGACAGGGCAAGAGACCCAGTACTTC. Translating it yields CASTLGGTGQETQYF.

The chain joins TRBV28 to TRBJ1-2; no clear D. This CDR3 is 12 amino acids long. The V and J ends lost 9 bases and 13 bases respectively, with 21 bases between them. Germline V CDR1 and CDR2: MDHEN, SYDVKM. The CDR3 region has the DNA TGTGCCAGTCACCTGGGCGGCTCCCCCAGCACCTTC. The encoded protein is CASHLGGSPSTF.

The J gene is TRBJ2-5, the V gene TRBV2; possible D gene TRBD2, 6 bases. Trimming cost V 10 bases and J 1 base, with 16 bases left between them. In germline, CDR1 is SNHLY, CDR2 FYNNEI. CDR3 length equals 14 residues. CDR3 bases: TGTGCCATCACCCGCCGGGGGATCCAAGAGACCCAGTACTTC. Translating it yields CAITRRGIQETQYF.

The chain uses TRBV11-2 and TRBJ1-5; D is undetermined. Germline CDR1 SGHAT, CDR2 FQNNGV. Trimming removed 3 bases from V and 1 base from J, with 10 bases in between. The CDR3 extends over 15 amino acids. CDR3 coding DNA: TGTGCCAGCAGCTTGGACTTATCGAGCAATCAGCCCCAGCATTTT. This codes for CASSLDLSSNQPQHF.

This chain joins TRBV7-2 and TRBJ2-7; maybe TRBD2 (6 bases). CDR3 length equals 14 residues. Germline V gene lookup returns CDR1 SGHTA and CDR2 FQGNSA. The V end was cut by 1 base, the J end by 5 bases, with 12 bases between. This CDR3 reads CASSLGLARNEQYF. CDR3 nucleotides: TGTGCCAGCAGCTTAGGTCTAGCGAGGAACGAGCAGTACTTC.

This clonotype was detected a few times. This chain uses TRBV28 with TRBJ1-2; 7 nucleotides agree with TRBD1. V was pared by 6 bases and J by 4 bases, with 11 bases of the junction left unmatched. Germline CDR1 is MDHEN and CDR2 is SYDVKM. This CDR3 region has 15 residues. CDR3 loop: CASSSRDSVSYGYTF. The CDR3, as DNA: TGTGCCAGCAGCTCGCGGGACAGCGTAAGCTATGGCTACACCTTC.

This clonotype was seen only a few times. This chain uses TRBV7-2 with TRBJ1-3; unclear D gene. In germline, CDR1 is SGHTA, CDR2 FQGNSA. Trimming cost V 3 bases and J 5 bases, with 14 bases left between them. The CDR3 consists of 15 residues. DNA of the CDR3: TGTGCCAGCAGCTTTCTCGACCTCAAGAGAAACACCATATATTTT. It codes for CASSFLDLKRNTIYF.